This TCR beta chain is drawn from a study of T cells in Graves' hyperthyroidism and ophthalmopathy. Hyperthyroidism was newly diagnosed in patients aged 18 to 65 (duration under 2 months). Turning to this clonotype: Its matching antigen is unknown.

RNA transcripts were the template for amplifying TCR beta CDR3 regions. The HTBI primer set was used in a first-round RT-PCR of the TCR CDR3. MiXCR, run by TCRdb on the multiplex PCR reads, gives a single entry per CDR3 protein. The sample has fewer than 800,000 distinct CDR3 sequences, 15% to 20% seen once. Study-wide results and caveats: Most clonotypes that expanded in the thyroid above 0.001 also showed up in blood.

With V trimmed by 4 bases and J by 5 bases, 4 bases remained unmatched. CDR1 is SNHLY, CDR2 FYNNEI, per germline. The CDR3 extends over 15 amino acids. The sample taken for sequencing was blood. This chain joins TRBV2 and TRBJ2-2; 10 bases are a match to TRBD2. The receptor was isolated from a man between 18 and 29 years old with Graves' hyperthyroidism. The CDR3 is CASSAGSGRTGELFF. CDR3 bases: TGTGCCAGCAGTGCAGGTAGCGGGAGGACCGGGGAGCTGTTTTTT.